The T cell receptor beta chain under discussion was sequenced for a study of blood T cell repertoires in COVID-19 (dated by TCRdb to 2019 to 2021). Regarding the complete study: Samples from collaborators originated in the United States, Italy and Spain and spanned both the acute and convalescent phases of COVID-19. The repertoires were released in a freely available public database meant as a resource for research on the immune response to SARS-CoV-2. The material from the prospective study consisted of cDNA or gDNA derived from T cells, B-cell-depleted T cells, or PBMCs. Nearly every sample came with metadata listing a de-identified subject ID, COVID-19 status, age in years and sex. Samples were obtained from the ongoing ImmuneRACE study (first 160 participants) and from over 1,000 subjects provided by 6 global collaborators. HLA class I and class II types, where available, came from metadata supplied by the sample provider rather than from assay-based typing. Deeply sampled blood TCRbeta repertoires from subjects exposed to, actively infected with, or recovered from COVID-19 were included in the dataset. The full study reports these points: The amount of clinical and demographic metadata varied by source and participant and was provided uncurated.

Collaborating institutions collected whole blood in K2EDTA tubes following their own protocols. For TCRbeta analysis, collaborators shipped samples in one of three forms: frozen whole blood, isolated PBMCs, or DNA extracted from either of those sample types. Comments on this clone: Its antigen is still unknown. No qualities accompany the bases; no much larger clone lies one base away.

V lost 8 bases and J lost 3 bases, and the count of bases not matched to a germline gene is 9. Reading from cysteine to phenylalanine, the CDR3 counts 14 amino acids. Only the CDR3 region is kept as DNA, spanning 42 bases read in frame from base 1. CDR1 and CDR2 (SEHNR, FQNEAQ) derive from the germline V gene (reference sequence). The immunoSEQ Assay, a bias-controlled multiplex PCR, was used to amplify TCRbeta CDR3 regions from genomic DNA. Concerning the study's data processing: The number of nucleated cells in each sample was estimated from the amplification of reference gene primers within the assay. To quantify the absolute abundance of each unique TCRbeta CDR3 rearrangement, sequence reads were collapsed and filtered. For each sample, productive Simpson clonality was calculated as the square root of Simpson's diversity index across productive rearrangements. TCRdb carries this immuneACCESS record with in-frame sequences only. Its versions omit some clonotypes, under half of them owing to an unresolved V gene in the studies checked, with the rest unexplained. The V and J calls and clone size are taken from that table; D and trimming were inferred from the DNA. The sample contains about 140,000 clones, approximately 85% of them found a single time. Jointly, the top ten make up around 3% of the sample.

This TCR derives from a man aged 50 to 60 with acute or convalescent COVID-19. The chain links TRBV7-9 with TRBJ1-2; 7 of the junction bases match TRBD1. The sequenced material came from peripheral blood. Here the CDR3 is given as CASRTKGADYGYTF. The bases read TGTGCCAGCCGGACGAAGGGGGCCGACTATGGCTACACCTTC.